Sequencing of this TCR beta chain was carried out in a study of shared clonotypes between healthy human individuals (dated by TCRdb to the early 2020s). About the investigation overall: The cohort comprised a couple of women and a few men aged 18 to 49 years. For each donor, three plates each were used for CD4 naive and CD4 memory, two plates were used for CD8 naive, and one plate was used for CD8 memory. Blood TCR repertoires of a handful of healthy adults were deeply sequenced to estimate repertoire size and the extent of clonotype sharing between individuals. Libraries were prepared and TCR repertoires were sequenced by different laboratories using diverse techniques, in order to increase sequencing depth and limit assay-specific biases. Each donor's leukapheresis produced roughly between roughly 0.9 and 8.9 billion PBMCs.

The paper's findings and limits, for the study overall: Higher generation probabilities were observed for clonotypes shared by all four sorted-subset donors than for non-shared clonotypes. The small number of donors limited the genetic and exposure-history diversity represented. Across four donors, approximately 5% of naive CD4, roughly 3.8% of naive CD8, 2.3% of memory CD4, and over 0.35% of memory CD8 clonotypes were shared. Incomplete sequencing was indicated by rarefaction of sorted-subset datasets, despite the large sequencing depth. Only blood was sampled, and tissue TCR repertoires likely differ from those in blood. Larger estimated clonotype richness was generally found for naive subsets than for memory subsets. Pairwise subsampling indicated that sequencing depth was expected to affect the degree of clonotype sharing among donors.

Using the deep immunoSEQ assay, multiplex PCR amplified TCR CDR3 regions from genomic DNA. Extracted genomic DNA from each cell subset was distributed evenly across all wells of several immunoSEQ 96-well plates, and each plate was treated as a replicate. For sorted subsets, each replicate PCR was loaded with about 0.2 ug genomic DNA, equivalent to about 33,000 T cell genomes. Purified libraries were measured with a Qubit 3.0 fluorometer, size-checked on a Bioanalyzer 2100, and measured again with the KAPA Library Quantification kit. Each immunoSEQ 96-well plate was sequenced on its own single-read 150-cycle Illumina NextSeq 550 flow cell. Concerning the study's data processing: Because the immunoSEQ output included only junctional sequences and no quality scores, the filtering could not be the same as the filtering used for full-length reads. Sequences were annotated with PyIR, a Python wrapper for IgBLAST v1.9, using IMGT germline references to assign V/J genes and CDR3. Reads were removed for weak V/J assignments (E-value above 1e-6), missing CDR3, stop codons, out-of-frame junctions, or ambiguous translated residues. V3J clonotypes were defined as sequences sharing the same inferred V gene, J gene, and CDR3 amino acid sequence. Percentage overlap between repertoires was calculated by dividing the number of shared unique clonotypes by the size of the smaller repertoire. Three approaches were used to assess repertoire richness: RTK rarefaction, the Chao1 estimator, and Recon v2.1 estimates of unobserved clonotypes. Generation probabilities were computed with OLGA for all TCRbeta clonotypes obtained by the gDNA method from a handful of donors. Drawn from immuneACCESS, this table holds only the in-frame rearrangements with V and J called that TCRdb kept. Clones are partly lost; checked studies trace under half to an unresolved V gene and leave the rest unexplained. Clone size and V and J calls were adopted from that table, with D and trimming inferred from the DNA. Within this sample are about 2 million clones, with around 96% of them counted one time only. Less than 1.5% of the sample is held by the ten biggest clonotypes.

A word on this clone: Its antigen is currently not known. Per-base quality was not reported, and no clone a single base away is much larger than it.

V is pruned by 3 bases and J by 15 bases, leaving 9 bases of the junction without a gene match. The CDR3 spans 13 residues, from the cysteine through the phenylalanine. CDR3 DNA only is kept here, 39 bases in frame from base 1. In the germline V gene, CDR1 corresponds to ENHRY and CDR2 to SYGVKD. For the CD8 naive samples, CD45RO-negative cells were positively selected for CCR7, yielding a CD45RA+CCR7+ population from which TemRA cells were excluded. The donors were healthy, HIV-negative adults who had no recently reported acute infections or vaccinations. Every donor was a Caucasian adult living in Nashville, Tennessee, USA. After blood collection by leukapheresis, PBMCs were isolated using Ficoll-Histopaque density gradient centrifugation and then cryopreserved in the vapor phase of liquid nitrogen. Purity and quantity of every magnetically sorted T cell population were checked by analytical flow cytometry. From each sorted fraction, genomic DNA was isolated and quantified by UV absorbance on a Nanodrop 2000c.

Sequences were obtained from naive CD8+ T cells sorted from blood. Per the publication, the cell subset or site label means: CD45RA+CCR7+. The rearranged segments are TRBV10-3 and TRBJ2-1; 9 junctional bases match TRBD2. The source is a man younger than 35 in good health. The CDR3 corresponds to CAISELSGGPGFF. The base sequence is TGTGCCATCAGTGAACTTAGCGGGGGACCGGGGTTCTTC.